Following are 2 T cell receptor beta chains from one sample sequenced in a study of CXCR3-negative and CXCR3-positive naive CD8 T cells. The antigens these receptors bind are not known. Points from the study as a whole: Greater hydrophobicity was found in TRB CDR3s of CXCR3-positive naive cells than of CXCR3-negative naive cells.

Preparation of TRB cDNA libraries relied on 5' RACE carrying UMI labels. TCRdb re-called the 5' RACE reads and gives one entry per CDR3 protein, without DNA. In all, the sample yields about 89,000 distinct CDR3 sequences. Sample: naive CXCR3+ CD8+ T cells from blood. Subset here: CD45RO-CCR7+CD27+CD95- naive CD8+ T cells expressing CXCR3 (TNR3+). Receptor source: a human donor in good health. Some clones in this sample may be carry-over from other donors' samples.

The rearrangement joins TRBV7-9 to TRBJ1-1; TCRdb designates TRBD1, a call that cannot be tested without DNA. CDR3 size: 17 residues. Germline CDR1 reads SEHNR; CDR2 reads FQNEAQ (reference sequence). The CDR3 is CASSLPQGQGLNTEAFF.

The V call is TRBV10-3, the J call TRBJ2-7; TCRdb names TRBD1, which stays unverified in the absence of DNA. This CDR3 comprises 12 residues. Germline V gene data show CDR1 as ENHRY and CDR2 as SYGVKD. The CDR3 protein is CAISGRGHEQYF.